Only a few counts were recorded for the clone carrying this T cell receptor beta chain. Its cognate antigen is unknown. Unique-molecular-identifier-tagged TCR beta cDNA libraries were used. TCRdb analysed the PCR reads with MiXCR anew, one entry per CDR3 protein. The sample carries about 820,000 distinct CDR3 sequences, approximately 57% recorded once. The data belong to a study of post-analysis software for immune sequencing data. Notes on the study in general: Patients showed TRBV5-6, TRBV5-1 and TRBV20-1 among 4 or 5 TRBV segments more frequent than in controls. When compared against controls, multiple sclerosis patients showed significantly lower normalized Chao1 diversity.

The length of the CDR3 is 14 residues. The V and J ends lost 4 bases and 0 bases respectively, with 9 bases between them. The sample comprised blood. The TCR originated in a girl aged 10-17 years with multiple sclerosis. The chain joins TRBV12-3 or TRBV12-4 to TRBJ1-1, with D hard to call. DNA of the CDR3: TGTGCCAGCAGTTCTGTCGGGATGAACACTGAAGCTTTCTTT. Its translation is CASSSVGMNTEAFF.